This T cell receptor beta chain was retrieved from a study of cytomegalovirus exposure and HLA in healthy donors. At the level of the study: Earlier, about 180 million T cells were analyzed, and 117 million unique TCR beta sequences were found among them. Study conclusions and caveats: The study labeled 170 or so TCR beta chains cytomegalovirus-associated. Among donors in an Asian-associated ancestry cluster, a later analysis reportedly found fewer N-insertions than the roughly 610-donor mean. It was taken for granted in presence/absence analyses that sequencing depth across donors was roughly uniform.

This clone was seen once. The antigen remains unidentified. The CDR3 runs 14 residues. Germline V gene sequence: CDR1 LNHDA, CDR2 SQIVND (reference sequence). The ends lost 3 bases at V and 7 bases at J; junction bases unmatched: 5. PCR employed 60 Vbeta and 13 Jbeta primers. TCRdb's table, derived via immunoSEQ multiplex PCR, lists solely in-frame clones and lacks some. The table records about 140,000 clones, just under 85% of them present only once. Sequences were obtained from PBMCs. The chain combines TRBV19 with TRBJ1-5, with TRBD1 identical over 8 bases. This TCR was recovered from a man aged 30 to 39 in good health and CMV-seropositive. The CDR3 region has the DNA TGTGCCAGTAGTATTGGGACAGGTCAACAGCCCCAGCATTTT. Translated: CASSIGTGQQPQHF.